This passage covers 13 T cell receptor beta chains from one sample sequenced in a study of breast tumors, draining lymph nodes, adjacent tissues. Axillary draining lymph nodes of breast cancer patients supplied the node samples. Via MiXCR, TCRdb re-called the multiplex PCR reads, giving one row per CDR3 protein. The table records around 300,000 distinct CDR3 sequences, over 30% of them present only once. Sequenced input: axillary lymph node tissue. These receptors all come from a female donor with breast cancer. Some clones in this sample may be carry-over from other donors' samples.

The sample holds one count of this clonotype. The gene calls are TRBV5-1 and TRBJ1-6, with 12 bases fitting TRBD1. Germline assignment: CDR1 SGHRS and CDR2 YFSETQ. The ends lost 4 bases at V and 6 bases at J; junction bases unmatched: 17. This CDR3 is 20 amino acids long. CDR3 protein: CASSAHSQVPGQGANSPLHF. The CDR3 nucleotides are TGCGCCAGCAGCGCCCACTCACAGGTCCCGGGACAGGGGGCTAATTCACCCCTCCACTTT. Full variable domain (remainder filled in from reference TRBV5-1 and TRBJ1-6): KAGVTQTPRYLIKTRGQQVTLSCSPISGHRSVSWYQQTPGQGLQFLFEYFSETQRNKGNFPGRFSGRQFSNSRSEMNVSTLELGDSALYLCASSAHSQVPGQGANSPLHFGNGTRLTVT.

This clonotype was seen ten or more times. The chain carries TRBV7-2 and TRBJ2-6; possibly TRBD1 for D (6 bases). There are 16 residues in the CDR3. The ends were cut back, 2 bases at V and 1 base at J, with 9 bases in the middle. Germline V gives CDR1 SGHTA, CDR2 FQGNSA. CDR3 region: CASSLYGQSGANVLTF. DNA for the CDR3: TGTGCCAGCAGCTTATATGGACAGTCTGGGGCCAACGTCCTGACTTTC.

A note on this clonotype: At one end, the junction sequence differs from germline, possibly due to a read error. The V call is TRBV10-1, the J call TRBJ1-3; D might be TRBD1 (6 bases). Germline CDR1 is WNHNN and CDR2 is SYGVQD (reference sequence). The CDR3 runs 12 residues. The CDR3 coding sequence is TGCGTCAGCAGCAGGGGAATGAACACCATATATTTT. Amino acid sequence: CVSSRGMNTIYF.

Concerning this clonotype: A read error may produce the germline difference seen at one junction end. The chain joins TRBV6-1 to TRBJ2-1, with 8 bases that match TRBD1. The CDR3 length is 16 residues. Germline CDR1 reads MNHNS; CDR2 reads SASEGT. The CDR3 loop is CASSALGQGAYNGQFF. In DNA form, the CDR3 reads TGTGCCAGCAGTGCTTTAGGACAGGGTGCCTACAATGGGCAGTTCTTC.

This sequence joins TRBV6-2 or TRBV6-3 and TRBJ2-2; 10 bases are shared with TRBD2. The CDR3 consists of 17 residues. V trimming: 4 bases; J trimming: 7 bases; junction bases outside the gene matches: 12. Germline CDR1 reads MNHEY; CDR2 reads SVGEGT. The CDR3 sequence: CASSWLPASGSHGELFF. CDR3 nucleotide sequence: TGTGCCAGCAGTTGGCTGCCGGCTAGCGGGAGCCACGGGGAGCTGTTTTTT.

The table lists this clonotype with many counts. This chain connects TRBV15 to TRBJ2-5; 8 bases fit TRBD2. The J segment lost 5 bases and the V segment lost 2 bases, leaving 22 bases of the junction unmatched. CDR1 and CDR2 from the germline V gene are LNHNV and YYDKDF (reference sequence). The CDR3 is made up of 20 amino acids. The CDR3 sequence: CATSRTTGESGRVVGETQYF. The CDR3 DNA sequence: TGTGCCACCAGCAGAACCACCGGCGAAAGCGGGAGAGTTGTCGGCGAGACCCAGTACTTC. Using reference TRBV15 and TRBJ2-5 for the parts outside the CDR3, the full variable domain is DAMVIQNPRYQVTQFGKPVTLSCSQTLNHNVMYWYQQKSSQAPKLLFHYYDKDFNNEADTPDNFQSRRPNTSFCFLDIRSPGLGDTAMYLCATSRTTGESGRVVGETQYFGPGTRLLVL.

This clonotype showed up many times. This chain links TRBV7-8 with TRBJ1-3, with D unclear. The CDR3 runs 16 residues. The V end was cut by 1 base, the J end by 2 bases, with 12 bases between. Germline CDR1 SGHVS, CDR2 FQNEAQ. This chain's CDR3 is CASSLEGFNTGNTIYF. CDR3 DNA: TGTGCCAGCAGCTTAGAAGGGTTTAACACTGGAAACACCATATATTTT.

Note on this clonotype: With a much larger clone just one base away, this may be a read error. The CDR3 region is CVSSSIVGGWSSYNEQFF. The CDR3 DNA is TGTGTCAGCAGCTCAATTGTGGGGGGATGGAGCTCCTACAATGAGCAGTTCTTC. The chain employs TRBV5-6 and TRBJ2-1, with a tentative D call TRBD2 (6 bases). Germline V lookup: CDR1 SGHDT, CDR2 YYEEEE. The CDR3 consists of 18 residues.

This clonotype occurred many times. The chain is built from TRBV7-2 and TRBJ2-1; TRBD2 matches at 10 bases. In germline, CDR1 is SGHTA, CDR2 FQGNSA. The CDR3 has 19 residues. V shed 5 bases, J shed 0 bases, and the junction held 13 bases outside the gene matches. CDR3: CASSARGTSAQSSYNEQFF. The CDR3 DNA reads TGTGCCAGCAGCGCCCGAGGGACTAGCGCTCAAAGCTCCTACAATGAGCAGTTCTTC.

This clonotype has at least ten counts. This chain uses TRBV5-1 with TRBJ2-3, with D perhaps TRBD1 or TRBD2 (5 bases each). The V gene's germline CDR1 is SGHRS and CDR2 YFSETQ. This CDR3 has 16 amino acids. V shed 1 base and J shed 2 bases, with 14 bases lying between them. The CDR3 DNA reads as TGCGCCAGCAGCTTGAGGGACCCAAAGACCACAGATACGCAGTATTTT. It specifies CASSLRDPKTTDTQYF.

Ten or more counts support this clonotype. The chain couples TRBV5-1 to TRBJ2-1, with 9 bases aligning to TRBD2. The CDR3 runs to 15 residues. Per germline, CDR1 SGHRS and CDR2 YFSETQ. Trimming took 2 bases from V and 3 from J; bases not matched to a gene: 3. The CDR3 sequence is CASSLKLAGYNEQFF. Written as DNA, the CDR3 is TGCGCCAGCAGCTTAAAACTAGCGGGCTACAATGAGCAGTTCTTC.

This clonotype came up many times. The chain has TRBV28 and TRBJ1-2; TRBD1 agrees at 7 bases. The CDR3 covers 14 residues. With 4 bases clipped from V and 4 bases from J, the junction kept 6 bases outside the gene matches. The V gene's germline CDR1 is MDHEN and CDR2 SYDVKM. The CDR3 DNA reads as TGTGCCAGCAGTTCCTCCGACAGGGTCTATGGCTACACCTTC. Amino acids: CASSSSDRVYGYTF.

Concerning this clonotype: This may arise from a read error, as a much more abundant clone is one base away. The chain couples TRBV12-5 to TRBJ2-5; 7 positions agree with TRBD1. The CDR3 loop spans 13 amino acids. After removal of 4 bases from V and 4 bases from J, the junction contained 3 bases not matched to a gene. CDR1 and CDR2 from the germline V gene are LGHNT and FRNRAP. The CDR3 DNA reads TGTGCTAGTGGTTGCGACAGGGTAGAGACCCAGTACTTC. Its protein is CASGCDRVETQYF.